This entry is about one T cell receptor (beta chain). This record belongs to a study of blood T cell repertoires in COVID-19. Using immunoSEQ multiplex PCR, the repertoire was profiled, and TCRdb retains in-frame clones only, with some absent. The sample contains about 83,000 clones, around three quarters of which appear only once. Germline V CDR1 and CDR2: MDHEN, SYDVKM. The CDR3 is 13 amino acids. The ends lost 6 bases at V and 4 bases at J; junction bases unmatched: 4. The source material was peripheral blood. The TCR sequence derives from a woman older than 75 with active or convalescent COVID-19. The V gene is TRBV28, the J gene TRBJ1-2; 8 bases line up with TRBD1. CDR3 coding DNA: TGTGCCAGCAGGCAGGGGGCTACCTATGGCTACACCTTC. Its translation is CASRQGATYGYTF.